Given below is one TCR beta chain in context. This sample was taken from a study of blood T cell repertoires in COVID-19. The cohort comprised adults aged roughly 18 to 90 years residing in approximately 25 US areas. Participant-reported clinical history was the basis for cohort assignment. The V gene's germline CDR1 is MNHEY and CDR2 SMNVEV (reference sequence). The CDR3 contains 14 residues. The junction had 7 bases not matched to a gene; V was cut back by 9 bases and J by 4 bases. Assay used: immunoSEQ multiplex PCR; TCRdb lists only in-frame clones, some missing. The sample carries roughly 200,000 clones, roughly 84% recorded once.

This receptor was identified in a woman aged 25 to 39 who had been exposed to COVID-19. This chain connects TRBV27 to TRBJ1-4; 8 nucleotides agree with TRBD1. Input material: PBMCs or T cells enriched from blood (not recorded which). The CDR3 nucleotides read TGTGCCAGTGGTAGGGGACAGGTTAATGAAAAACTGTTTTTT. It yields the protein CASGRGQVNEKLFF.